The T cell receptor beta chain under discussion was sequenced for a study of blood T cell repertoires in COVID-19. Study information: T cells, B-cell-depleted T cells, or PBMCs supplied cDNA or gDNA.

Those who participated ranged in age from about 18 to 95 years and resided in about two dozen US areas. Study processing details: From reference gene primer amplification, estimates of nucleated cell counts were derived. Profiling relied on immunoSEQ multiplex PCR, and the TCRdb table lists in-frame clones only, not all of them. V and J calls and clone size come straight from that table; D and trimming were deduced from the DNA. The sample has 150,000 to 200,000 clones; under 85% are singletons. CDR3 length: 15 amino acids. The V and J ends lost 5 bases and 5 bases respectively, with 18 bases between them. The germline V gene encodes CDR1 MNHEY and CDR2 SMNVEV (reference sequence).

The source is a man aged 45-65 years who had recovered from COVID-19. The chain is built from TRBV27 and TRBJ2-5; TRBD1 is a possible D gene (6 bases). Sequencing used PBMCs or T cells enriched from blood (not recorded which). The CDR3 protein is CASSLTGMTGETQYF. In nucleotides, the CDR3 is TGTGCCAGCAGTCTTACAGGGATGACGGGGGAGACCCAGTACTTC.